Following are 21 T cell receptor beta chains from one sample sequenced in a study of cytomegalovirus exposure and HLA in healthy donors (dated by TCRdb to between 2016 and 2019). Receptor amplification or capture employed the immunoSEQ multiplex PCR assay. What TCRdb holds here is the immuneACCESS table cut down to in-frame rearrangements. Part of the clones is not present; checked against another copy, under half of the missing clones reflect an unresolved V gene, and the others are unexplained. Present in this sample are some 150,000 clones, 85% to 90% of which were seen just once. Of the sample, approximately 2.2% falls within the top ten clones. Material: PBMCs. These receptors all stem from a human donor in good health.

CDR3 loop: CASSLNREYGYTF. DNA of the CDR3: TGTGCCAGCAGCTTAAACAGGGAATATGGCTACACCTTC. The chain links TRBV13 to TRBJ1-2; tentatively, D is TRBD1 (6 bases). Germline-derived CDR1 and CDR2 are PRHDT and FYEKMQ (reference sequence). This CDR3 spans 13 amino acids. Between the trimmed V and J ends, which lost 2 bases and 5 bases, there was a span of 9 bases.

The chain employs TRBV6-5 and TRBJ1-4, with 8 bases identical to TRBD1. This CDR3 contains 13 residues. V gave up 9 bases and J gave up 5 bases; unmatched junction bases: 5. CDR1 and CDR2 from the germline V gene are MNHEY and SVGAGI. The CDR3 DNA reads as TGTGCCAGTTCCGGGACAGGAAATGAAAAACTGTTTTTT. Encoded protein: CASSGTGNEKLFF.

In this sample, this clone turned up a few times. For the CDR3, the DNA is TGTGCCAGCAGCGTCTATTCGGAGCAGTACTTC. Its translation: CASSVYSEQYF. The chain combines TRBV2 with TRBJ2-7; D remains ambiguous. The germline CDR1 and CDR2 sequences are SNHLY and FYNNEI. The CDR3 has 11 amino acids. The V gene lost 6 bases and the J gene lost 7 bases, with 10 bases spanning the gap.

This clone came up once. The J gene is TRBJ2-7, the V gene TRBV30; D unresolved. Trimming shortened V by 1 base and J by 3 bases, and 16 bases separated the two germline ends. Germline values: CDR1 GTSNPN, CDR2 SVGIG (reference sequence). CDR3 length: 15 residues. CDR3 bases: TGTGCCTGGAGTGCCGCCATCCCGGGTTACTACGAGCAGTACTTC. Its protein is CAWSAAIPGYYEQYF.

This chain connects TRBV5-4 to TRBJ1-3; D unclear. The V gene's germline CDR1 is SGHNT and CDR2 YYREEE (reference sequence). This CDR3 is 15 amino acids long. Trimming took 6 bases from V and 0 from J, leaving 13 bases between them. This CDR3 is CASMIDGSSGNTIYF. In DNA form, the CDR3 reads TGTGCCAGCATGATAGACGGGAGCTCTGGAAACACCATATATTTT.

This clone came up once. The V and J genes are TRBV2 and TRBJ2-7, with D possibly TRBD1 on 5 matching bases. V lost 7 bases and J 2 bases, leaving 15 bases between the germline ends. Germline V lookup: CDR1 SNHLY, CDR2 FYNNEI. The CDR3 spans 14 residues. The CDR3 sequence: CASNLQVSTYEQYF. In DNA form, the CDR3 reads TGTGCCAGCAACCTACAGGTTTCCACCTACGAGCAGTACTTC.

This chain connects TRBV28 to TRBJ2-6, with unresolved D. Trimming removed 7 bases from V and 0 bases from J, with 4 bases in between. The length of the CDR3 is 13 residues. The germline gives CDR1 MDHEN, CDR2 SYDVKM. CDR3 protein: CASTLSGANVLTF. The CDR3 DNA sequence: TGTGCCAGCACTCTCTCTGGGGCCAACGTCCTGACTTTC.

The genes are TRBV19 and TRBJ2-7; 9 positions agree with TRBD2. The junction had 12 bases not matched to a gene; V was cut back by 3 bases and J by 6 bases. Germline values: CDR1 LNHDA, CDR2 SQIVND (reference sequence). The CDR3 covers 16 residues. The CDR3 is CASSIQLGSGSGEQYF. CDR3 DNA: TGTGCCAGTAGTATCCAACTGGGTAGCGGGAGCGGCGAGCAGTACTTC.

J is TRBJ1-3 and V is TRBV2, with D perhaps TRBD1 (5 bases). V was cut by 3 bases and J by 2 bases, with 8 bases left in between. Per the germline V gene, CDR1 is SNHLY and CDR2 is FYNNEI. The CDR3 runs 14 residues. For the CDR3, the DNA is TGTGCCAGCAGTGACCTCAGGGCTGGAAACACCATATATTTT. Encoded protein: CASSDLRAGNTIYF.

The J gene is TRBJ1-5, the V gene TRBV29-1; 8 bases fit TRBD1. The germline CDR1 and CDR2 sequences are SQVTM and ANQGSEA. This CDR3 spans 13 amino acids. The V gene end was trimmed by 7 bases and the J gene end by 6 bases; junction bases not matched to a gene: 8. This chain's CDR3 is CSASDRAGQPQHF. CDR3 sequence (DNA): TGCAGCGCCTCGGACAGGGCGGGTCAGCCCCAGCATTTT.

This clone was found once. The rearrangement uses TRBV5-1 and TRBJ1-1; 7 positions agree with TRBD1. CDR3 length: 13 amino acids. CDR1 is SGHRS, CDR2 YFSETQ, per germline. Trimming at V came to 4 bases and at J to 10 bases, leaving 10 bases not matched to a gene. The CDR3 is CASSIDRARGAFF. In nucleotides, the CDR3 is TGCGCCAGCAGCATAGACAGGGCCCGGGGAGCTTTCTTT.

This clone was detected once. The V and J genes are TRBV7-9 and TRBJ1-2; 7 bases align to TRBD1. CDR3 length: 15 amino acids. Trimming cost V 4 bases and J 7 bases; bases outside gene matches: 12. Germline assignment: CDR1 SEHNR and CDR2 FQNEAQ (reference sequence). CDR3 in amino acids: CASSSATTGIAGYTF. CDR3 nucleotide sequence: TGTGCCAGCAGCTCAGCGACGACAGGGATAGCTGGCTACACCTTC.

The chain combines TRBV18 with TRBJ1-6; D unclear. Trimming cost V 3 bases and J 8 bases, with 14 bases left between them. The CDR3 is 15 amino acids. Germline CDR1 is KGHSH and CDR2 is LQKENI. In nucleotides, the CDR3 is TGTGCCAGCTCACCGACCGGGAGGGCCCATTCACCCCTCCACTTT. Translating it yields CASSPTGRAHSPLHF.

The J gene is TRBJ1-1, the V gene TRBV4-1; 8 bases match TRBD1. From germline, CDR1 is MGHRA and CDR2 YSYEKL. The CDR3 runs 16 residues. V lost 4 bases and J lost 1; bases outside the gene matches: 8. The CDR3 bases are TGCGCCAGCAGCCCCGGACAGGGCGGCGGGAACACTGAAGCTTTCTTT. Translating gives CASSPGQGGGNTEAFF.

The V gene is TRBV2, the J gene TRBJ1-5; the D is unclear. V shed 3 bases and J shed 7 bases, with 7 bases lying between them. Germline loops: CDR1 SNHLY, CDR2 FYNNEI. The CDR3 length is 12 residues. CDR3 residues: CASSDEGQPQHF. The CDR3 region has the DNA TGTGCCAGCAGTGATGAGGGACAGCCCCAGCATTTT.

Only one count was recorded for this clone. The rearrangement joins TRBV18 to TRBJ1-2; possible D gene TRBD1, 5 bases. CDR3 length: 12 residues. V gave up 4 bases and J gave up 6 bases, with 9 bases separating them. From germline, CDR1 is KGHSH and CDR2 LQKENI. CDR3 coding DNA: TGTGCCAGCTCACTAGGGGAGGATGGCTACACCTTC. This sequence encodes CASSLGEDGYTF. Looking up the rest from reference TRBV18 and TRBJ1-2 gives the full variable domain: NAGVMQNPRHLVRRRGQEARLRCSPMKGHSHVYWYRQLPEEGLKFMVYLQKENIIDESGMPKERFSAEFPKEGPSILRIQQVVRGDSAAYFCASSLGEDGYTFGSGTRLTVV.

The CDR3 spells CASSLPSTGNEKLFF. The CDR3 DNA follows: TGTGCCAGCAGTTTACCATCGACCGGGAATGAAAAACTGTTTTTT. The V and J genes are TRBV28 and TRBJ1-4; D uncertain. Trimming removed 2 bases from V and 5 bases from J, with 12 bases in between. The CDR3 length is 15 residues. Germline V gene lookup returns CDR1 MDHEN and CDR2 SYDVKM.

V is TRBV6-6 and J is TRBJ1-1; 10 nucleotides align to TRBD1. This CDR3 has 13 residues. Germline V gene lookup returns CDR1 MNHNY and CDR2 SVGAGI (reference sequence). Trimming cost V 5 bases and J 8 bases; bases outside gene matches: 5. The CDR3 nucleotides read TGTGCCAGCAGTCCGCCGGGACAGGGGGAAGCTTTCTTT. This gives the protein CASSPPGQGEAFF.

This chain links TRBV28 with TRBJ2-5, with TRBD2 as a possible D gene (7 bases). Looked up from germline, CDR1 is MDHEN and CDR2 is SYDVKM. The CDR3 extends over 15 amino acids. V lost 5 bases and J 5 bases, leaving 18 bases between the germline ends. CDR3 nucleotide sequence: TGTGCCAGCAGTCTTAGGGGGGGGCTGGGTGAGACCCAGTACTTC. Translated: CASSLRGGLGETQYF.

The J gene is TRBJ2-5, the V gene TRBV13; a possible D gene is TRBD1 (5 bases). The length of the CDR3 is 13 residues. Germline loops: CDR1 PRHDT, CDR2 FYEKMQ (reference sequence). Trimming pared 9 bases from V and 9 bases from J, leaving 20 bases between. The CDR3 is CASKTAPEGAQYF. The CDR3 DNA is TGTGCCAGTAAGACAGCTCCAGAAGGGGCCCAGTACTTC.

This clone was detected once. The V and J genes are TRBV6-5 and TRBJ2-1, with TRBD2 matching 11 bases. The trim removed 3 bases at V and 7 bases at J, leaving 8 bases unmatched. The germline gives CDR1 MNHEY, CDR2 SVGAGI. The CDR3 has 16 residues. In nucleotides, the CDR3 is TGTGCCAGCAGTTATAGTATAGCGGGGGGGCCAAATGAGCAGTTCTTC. Translating gives CASSYSIAGGPNEQFF.